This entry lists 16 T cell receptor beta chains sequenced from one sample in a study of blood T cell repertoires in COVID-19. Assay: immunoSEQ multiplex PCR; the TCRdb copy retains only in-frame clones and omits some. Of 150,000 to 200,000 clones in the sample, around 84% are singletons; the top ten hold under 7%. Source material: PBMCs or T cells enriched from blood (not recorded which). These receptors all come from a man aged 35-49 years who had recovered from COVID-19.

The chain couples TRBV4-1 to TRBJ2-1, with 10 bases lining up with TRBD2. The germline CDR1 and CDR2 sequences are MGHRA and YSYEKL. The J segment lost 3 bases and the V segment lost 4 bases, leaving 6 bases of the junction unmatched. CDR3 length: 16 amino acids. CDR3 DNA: TGCGCCAGCAGCCCCTCTAGCGGGGGCATCTACAATGAGCAGTTCTTC. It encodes CASSPSSGGIYNEQFF.

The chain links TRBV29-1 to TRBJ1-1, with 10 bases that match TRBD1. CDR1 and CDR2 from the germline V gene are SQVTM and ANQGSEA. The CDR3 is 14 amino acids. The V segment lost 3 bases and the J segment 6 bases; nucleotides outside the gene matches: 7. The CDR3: CSVEFGDRGAEAFF. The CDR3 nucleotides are TGCAGCGTTGAGTTTGGGGACAGGGGAGCTGAAGCTTTCTTT.

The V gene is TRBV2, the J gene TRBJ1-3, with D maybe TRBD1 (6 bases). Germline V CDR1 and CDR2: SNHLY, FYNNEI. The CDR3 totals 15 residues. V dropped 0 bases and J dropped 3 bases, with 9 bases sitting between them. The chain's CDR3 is CASSEATGSGNTIYF. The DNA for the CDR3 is TGTGCCAGCAGTGAAGCTACAGGGAGTGGAAACACCATATATTTT.

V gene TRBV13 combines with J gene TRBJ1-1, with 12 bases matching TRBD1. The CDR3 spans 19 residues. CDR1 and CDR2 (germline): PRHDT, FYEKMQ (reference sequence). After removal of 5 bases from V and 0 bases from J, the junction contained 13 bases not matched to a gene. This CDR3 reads CASSVVTGQGALLNTEAFF. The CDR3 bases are TGTGCCAGCAGCGTCGTCACGGGACAGGGGGCACTTCTGAACACTGAAGCTTTCTTT.

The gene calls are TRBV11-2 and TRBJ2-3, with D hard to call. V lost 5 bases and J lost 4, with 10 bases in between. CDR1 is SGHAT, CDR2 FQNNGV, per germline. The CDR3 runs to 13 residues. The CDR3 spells CASSRISPDTQYF. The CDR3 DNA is TGTGCCAGCAGCCGCATCAGTCCAGATACGCAGTATTTT.

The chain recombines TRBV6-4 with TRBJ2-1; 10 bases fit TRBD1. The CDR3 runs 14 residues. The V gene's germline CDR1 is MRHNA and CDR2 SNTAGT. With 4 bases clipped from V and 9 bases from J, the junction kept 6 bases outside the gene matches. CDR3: CASSVMTGGREQFF. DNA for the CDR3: TGTGCCAGCAGTGTCATGACAGGGGGCCGTGAGCAGTTCTTC.

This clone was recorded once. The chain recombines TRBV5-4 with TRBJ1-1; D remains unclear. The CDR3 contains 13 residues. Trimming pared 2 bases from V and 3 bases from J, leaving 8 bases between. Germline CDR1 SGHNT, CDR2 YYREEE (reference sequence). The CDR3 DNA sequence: TGTGCCAGCAGCTTTCCCCTTGACACTGAAGCTTTCTTT. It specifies CASSFPLDTEAFF.

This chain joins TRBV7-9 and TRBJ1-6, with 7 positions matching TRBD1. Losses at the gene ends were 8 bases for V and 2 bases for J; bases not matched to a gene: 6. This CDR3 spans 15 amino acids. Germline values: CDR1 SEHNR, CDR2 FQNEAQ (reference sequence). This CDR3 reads CASGPGQPYNSPLHF. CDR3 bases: TGTGCCAGCGGACCGGGACAGCCCTATAATTCACCCCTCCACTTT.

Here the CDR3 DNA reads TGCGCCAGCAGCCAAGAGGCCCTACTAGCGGGTCAAGAGACCCAGTACTTC. Translated: CASSQEALLAGQETQYF. This chain connects TRBV4-1 to TRBJ2-5; 9 bases agree with TRBD2. This CDR3 contains 17 residues. Germline assignment: CDR1 MGHRA and CDR2 YSYEKL. V gave up 0 bases and J gave up 2 bases; unmatched junction bases: 7.

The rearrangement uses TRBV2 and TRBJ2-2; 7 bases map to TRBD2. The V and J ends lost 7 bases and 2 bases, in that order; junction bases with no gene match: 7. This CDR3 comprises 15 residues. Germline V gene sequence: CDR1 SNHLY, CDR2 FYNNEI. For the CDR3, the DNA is TGTGCCAGCACCCAGCGGGGCCCTAACACCGGGGAGCTGTTTTTT. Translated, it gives CASTQRGPNTGELFF.

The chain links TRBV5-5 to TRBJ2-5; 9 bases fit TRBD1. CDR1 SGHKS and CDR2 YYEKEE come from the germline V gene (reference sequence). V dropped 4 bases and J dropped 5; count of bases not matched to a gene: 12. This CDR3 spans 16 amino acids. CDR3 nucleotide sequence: TGTGCCAGCAGCGAACCCTCGGGACAGGGTAGGGAGACCCAGTACTTC. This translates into CASSEPSGQGRETQYF.

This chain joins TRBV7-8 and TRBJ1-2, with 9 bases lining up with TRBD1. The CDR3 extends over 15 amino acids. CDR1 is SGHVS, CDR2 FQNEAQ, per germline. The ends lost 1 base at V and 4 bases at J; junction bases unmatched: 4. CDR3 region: CASSLEQGAAYGYTF. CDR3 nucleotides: TGTGCCAGCAGCTTAGAACAGGGGGCAGCCTATGGCTACACCTTC.

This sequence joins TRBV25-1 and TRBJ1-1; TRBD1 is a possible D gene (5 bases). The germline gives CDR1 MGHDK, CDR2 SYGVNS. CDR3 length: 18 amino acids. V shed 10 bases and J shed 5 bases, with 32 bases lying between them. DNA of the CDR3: TGTGCCACCTCCGACCCCATCGGAAGGGGTAGCAAAGGGACTGAAGCTTTCTTT. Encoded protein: CATSDPIGRGSKGTEAFF.

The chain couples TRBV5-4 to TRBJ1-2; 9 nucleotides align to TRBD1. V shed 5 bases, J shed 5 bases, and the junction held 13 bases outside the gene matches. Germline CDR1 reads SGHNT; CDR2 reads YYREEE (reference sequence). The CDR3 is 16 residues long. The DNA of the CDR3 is TGTGCCAGCAGTAACGGGGGGGGACAGGGAAGATATGGCTACACCTTC. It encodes CASSNGGGQGRYGYTF.

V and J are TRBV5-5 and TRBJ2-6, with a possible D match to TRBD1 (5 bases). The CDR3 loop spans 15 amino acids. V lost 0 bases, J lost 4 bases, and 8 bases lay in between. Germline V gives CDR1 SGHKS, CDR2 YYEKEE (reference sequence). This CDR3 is CASSLGQSGANVLTF. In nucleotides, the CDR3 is TGTGCCAGCAGCTTGGGACAGTCCGGGGCCAACGTCCTGACTTTC.

The CDR3 bases are TGTGCCAGCAGCTCCGTCCGGGGGGGGGTGAGCACTGAAGCTTTCTTT. This sequence encodes CASSSVRGGVSTEAFF. The chain carries TRBV7-8 and TRBJ1-1; the D gene is possibly TRBD1 (5 bases). V was shortened by 4 bases and J by 4 bases, with 19 bases between the two germline ends. Per germline, CDR1 SGHVS and CDR2 FQNEAQ. CDR3 length: 16 residues.